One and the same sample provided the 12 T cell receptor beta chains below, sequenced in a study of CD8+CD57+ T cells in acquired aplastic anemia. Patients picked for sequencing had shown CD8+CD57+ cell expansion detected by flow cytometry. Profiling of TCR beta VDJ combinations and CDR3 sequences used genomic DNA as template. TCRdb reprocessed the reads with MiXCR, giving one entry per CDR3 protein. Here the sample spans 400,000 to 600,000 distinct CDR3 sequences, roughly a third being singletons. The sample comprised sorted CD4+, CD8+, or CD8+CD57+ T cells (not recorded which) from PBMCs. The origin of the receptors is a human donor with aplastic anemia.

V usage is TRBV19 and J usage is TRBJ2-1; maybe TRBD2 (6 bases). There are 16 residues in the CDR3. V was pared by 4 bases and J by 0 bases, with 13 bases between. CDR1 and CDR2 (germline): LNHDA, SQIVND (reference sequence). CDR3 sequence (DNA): TGTGCCAGTAGTACACTAGCAGAAAGCTCCTACAATGAGCAGTTCTTC. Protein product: CASSTLAESSYNEQFF.

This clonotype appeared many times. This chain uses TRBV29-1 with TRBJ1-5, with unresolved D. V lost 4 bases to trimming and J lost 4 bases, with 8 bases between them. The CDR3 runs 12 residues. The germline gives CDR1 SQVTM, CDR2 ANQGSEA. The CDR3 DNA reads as TGCAGCGTTGCTGACCCTAATCAGCCCCAGCATTTT. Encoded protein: CSVADPNQPQHF.

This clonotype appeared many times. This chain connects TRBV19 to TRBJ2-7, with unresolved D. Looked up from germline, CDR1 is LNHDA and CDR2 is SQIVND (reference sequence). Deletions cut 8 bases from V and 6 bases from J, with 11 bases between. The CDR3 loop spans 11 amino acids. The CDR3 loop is CASGKSGEQYF. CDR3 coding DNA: TGTGCCAGTGGAAAGTCGGGCGAGCAGTACTTC.

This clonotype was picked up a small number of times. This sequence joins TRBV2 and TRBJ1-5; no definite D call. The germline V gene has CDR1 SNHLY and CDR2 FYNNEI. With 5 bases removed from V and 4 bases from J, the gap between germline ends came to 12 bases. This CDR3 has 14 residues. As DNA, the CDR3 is TGTGCCAGCAGTCTTAGACGGATTAATCAGCCCCAGCATTTT. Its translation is CASSLRRINQPQHF.

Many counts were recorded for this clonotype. Here the CDR3 reads CASSQRGYEQYF. CDR3 nucleotide sequence: TGTGCCAGCAGCCAGAGGGGGTACGAGCAGTACTTC. V usage is TRBV7-8 and J usage is TRBJ2-7; D is possibly TRBD1 (6 bases). The V end lost 5 bases, the J end lost 4 bases, and 9 bases lay between the germline ends. The CDR3 loop spans 12 amino acids. Germline V gene data show CDR1 as SGHVS and CDR2 as FQNEAQ.

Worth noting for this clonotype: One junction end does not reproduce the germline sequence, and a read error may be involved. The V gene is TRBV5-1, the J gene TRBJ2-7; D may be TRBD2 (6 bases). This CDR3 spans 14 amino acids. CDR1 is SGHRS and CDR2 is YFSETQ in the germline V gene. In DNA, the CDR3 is TGCGCCAGCAGCTTGGCCGGGAGCTCCTACGAGCGGTACTTC. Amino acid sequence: CASSLAGSSYERYF.

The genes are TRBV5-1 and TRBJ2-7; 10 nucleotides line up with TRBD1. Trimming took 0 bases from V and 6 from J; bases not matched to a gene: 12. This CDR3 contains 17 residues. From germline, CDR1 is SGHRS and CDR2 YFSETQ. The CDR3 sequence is CASSLAGRDRGIFEQYF. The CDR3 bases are TGCGCCAGCAGCTTGGCCGGTCGGGACAGGGGTATCTTCGAGCAGTACTTC.

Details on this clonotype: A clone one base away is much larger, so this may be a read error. The CDR3 DNA sequence: TGTGCCACCAGTGAAGGCCGGGGCACCAACAATGAGCAGTTCTTC. Protein product: CATSEGRGTNNEQFF. The chain has TRBV24-1 and TRBJ2-1; D may be TRBD1 or TRBD2 (5 bases each). In germline, CDR1 is KGHDR, CDR2 SFDVKD. V was shortened by 4 bases and J by 5 bases, with 14 bases between the two germline ends. This CDR3 spans 15 amino acids.

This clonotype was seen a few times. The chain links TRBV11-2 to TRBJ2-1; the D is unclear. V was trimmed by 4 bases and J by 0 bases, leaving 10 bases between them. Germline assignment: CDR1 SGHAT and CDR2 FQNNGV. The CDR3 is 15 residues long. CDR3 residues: CASSSKLPSYNEQFF. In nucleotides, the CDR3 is TGTGCCAGCAGCTCCAAACTACCCTCCTACAATGAGCAGTTCTTC.

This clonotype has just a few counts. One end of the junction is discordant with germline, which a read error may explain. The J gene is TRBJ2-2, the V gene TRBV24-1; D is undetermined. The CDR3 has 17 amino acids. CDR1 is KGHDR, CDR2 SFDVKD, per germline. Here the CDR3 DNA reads TGTGCCACCAGTCATTTGCCGTCAGGCATCAACACCGGGGAGCTGTTTTTT. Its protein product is CATSHLPSGINTGELFF.

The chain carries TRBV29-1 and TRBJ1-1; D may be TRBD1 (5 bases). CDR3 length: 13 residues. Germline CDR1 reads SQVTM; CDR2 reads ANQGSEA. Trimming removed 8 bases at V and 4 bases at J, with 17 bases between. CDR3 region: CSSRGGTGTEAFF. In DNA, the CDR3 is TGCAGCTCCCGTGGGGGGACGGGCACTGAAGCTTTCTTT.

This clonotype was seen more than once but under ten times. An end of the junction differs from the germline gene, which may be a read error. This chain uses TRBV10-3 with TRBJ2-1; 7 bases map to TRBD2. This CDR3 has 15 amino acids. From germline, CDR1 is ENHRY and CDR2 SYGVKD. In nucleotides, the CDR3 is TGTGCCAGCAGTGAACGGCAGGGACTATACGGTGAGCAGTTCTTC. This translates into CASSERQGLYGEQFF.